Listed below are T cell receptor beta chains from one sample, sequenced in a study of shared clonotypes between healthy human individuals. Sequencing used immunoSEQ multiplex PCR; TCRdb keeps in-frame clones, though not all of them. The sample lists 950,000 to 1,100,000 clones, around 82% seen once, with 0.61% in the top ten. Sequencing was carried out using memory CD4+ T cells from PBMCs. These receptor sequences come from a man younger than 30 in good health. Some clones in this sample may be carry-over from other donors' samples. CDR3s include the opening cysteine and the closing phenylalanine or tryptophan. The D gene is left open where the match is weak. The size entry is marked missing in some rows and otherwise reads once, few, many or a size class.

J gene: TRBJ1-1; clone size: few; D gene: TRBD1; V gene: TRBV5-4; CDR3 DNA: TGTGCCAGCAGCTTGGCCCGGACAGGTGTGACTGAAGCTTTCTTT; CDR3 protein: CASSLARTGVTEAFF
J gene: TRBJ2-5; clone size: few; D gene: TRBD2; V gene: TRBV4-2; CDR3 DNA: TGTGCCAGCAGCCAAGAGGCGGCGGGAGAGGAGACCCAGTACTTC; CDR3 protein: CASSQEAAGEETQYF
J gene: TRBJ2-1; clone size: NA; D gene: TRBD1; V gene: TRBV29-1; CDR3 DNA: TGCAGCGTCAATCCTTCCACCAGACAGGGGGGCAATGAGCAGTTCTTC; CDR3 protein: CSVNPSTRQGGNEQFF
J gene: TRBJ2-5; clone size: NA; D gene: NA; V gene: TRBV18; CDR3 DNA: TGTGCCAGCTCACCGGCCCACACATCTTGGGGGGCAGGAGAGACCCAGTACTTC; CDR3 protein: CASSPAHTSWGAGETQYF
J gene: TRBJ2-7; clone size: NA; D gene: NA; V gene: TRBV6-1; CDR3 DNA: TGTGCCAGCTCCCAGCCGGGAGTCGAGCAGTACTTC; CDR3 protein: CASSQPGVEQYF
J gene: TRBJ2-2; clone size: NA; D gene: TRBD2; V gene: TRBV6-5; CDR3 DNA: TGTGCCAGCAGTAGCGGGAGTAAGGCCGGGGAGCTGTTTTTT; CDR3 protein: CASSSGSKAGELFF
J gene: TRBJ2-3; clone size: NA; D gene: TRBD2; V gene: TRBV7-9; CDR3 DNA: TGTGCCAGCAGCTCGTTAGCGGGAGGGCTTGCAGATACGCAGTATTTT; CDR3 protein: CASSSLAGGLADTQYF
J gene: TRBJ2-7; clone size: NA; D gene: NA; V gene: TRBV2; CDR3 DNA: TGTGCCATAAGGGACTCCTCCTACGAGCAGTACTTC; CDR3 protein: CAIRDSSYEQYF
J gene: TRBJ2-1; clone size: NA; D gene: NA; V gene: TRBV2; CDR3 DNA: TGTGCCAGCAGTGAAGGGGTTTTGATTTCCGATGAGCAGTTCTTC; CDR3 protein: CASSEGVLISDEQFF
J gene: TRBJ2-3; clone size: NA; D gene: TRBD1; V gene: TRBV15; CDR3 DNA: TGTGCCACCAGCAGGGACAGGGGAAGCACAGATACGCAGTATTTT; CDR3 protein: CATSRDRGSTDTQYF
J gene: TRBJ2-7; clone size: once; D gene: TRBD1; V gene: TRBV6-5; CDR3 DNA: TGTGCCAGCAGTATTACCGGGACAGGGAACTACGAGCAGTACTTC; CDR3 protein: CASSITGTGNYEQYF
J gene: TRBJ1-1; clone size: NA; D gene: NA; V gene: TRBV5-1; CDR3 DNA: TGCGCCAGCAGCTTACCAGGGCAGGGTAAGCTGAACACTGAAGCTTTCTTT; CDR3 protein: CASSLPGQGKLNTEAFF
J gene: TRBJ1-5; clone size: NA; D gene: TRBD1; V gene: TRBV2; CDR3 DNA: TGTGCCAGCAGTCCGGACAGGGGGCTTGGCAATCAGCCCCAGCATTTT; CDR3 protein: CASSPDRGLGNQPQHF
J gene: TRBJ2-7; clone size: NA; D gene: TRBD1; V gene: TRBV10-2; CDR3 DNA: TGCGCCAGCAGGGGGACAGGGACGATTTACGAGCAGTACTTC; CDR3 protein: CASRGTGTIYEQYF
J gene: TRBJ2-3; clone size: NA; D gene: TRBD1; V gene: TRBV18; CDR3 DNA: TGTGCCAGCTCCCGACAGGGGGGCCCAGATACGCAGTATTTT; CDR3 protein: CASSRQGGPDTQYF
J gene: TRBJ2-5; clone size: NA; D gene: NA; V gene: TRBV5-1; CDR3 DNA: TGCGCCAGCAGCTTCCCTAGCAGCCGGGAGACCCAGTACTTC; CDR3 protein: CASSFPSSRETQYF
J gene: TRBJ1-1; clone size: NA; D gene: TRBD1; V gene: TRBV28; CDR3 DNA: TGTGCCAGCAGTTTGGCCCCCTACCAGGGGGGCACTGAAGCTTTCTTT; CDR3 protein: CASSLAPYQGGTEAFF
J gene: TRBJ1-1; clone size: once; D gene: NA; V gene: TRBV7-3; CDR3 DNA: TGTGCCAGCAGCTTCGTCGGGGGATCCACTGAAGCTTTCTTT; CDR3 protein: CASSFVGGSTEAFF
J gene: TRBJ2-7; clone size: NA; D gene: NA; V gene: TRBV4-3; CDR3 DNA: TGCGCCAGCAGCCAAGCCCCAGGAAGGTCCTACGAGCAGTACTTC; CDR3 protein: CASSQAPGRSYEQYF
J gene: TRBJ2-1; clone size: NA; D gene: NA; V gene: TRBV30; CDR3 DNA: TGTGCCTGGAGTGTAGGCTCAGATTACAATGAGCAGTTCTTC; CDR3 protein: CAWSVGSDYNEQFF
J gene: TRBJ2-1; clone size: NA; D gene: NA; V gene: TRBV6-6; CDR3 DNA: TGTGCCAGCAGCCACCGCGGGGGCGGGAGACTCGGGGAGCAGTTCTTC; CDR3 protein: CASSHRGGGRLGEQFF
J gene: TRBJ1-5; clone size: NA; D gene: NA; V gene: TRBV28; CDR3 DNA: TGTGCCAGCAGTTTTGGGCAAAGCAATCAGCCCCAGCATTTT; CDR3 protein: CASSFGQSNQPQHF
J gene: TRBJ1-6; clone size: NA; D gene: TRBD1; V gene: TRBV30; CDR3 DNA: TGTGCCTGGAGTGTAACCGGGACAGGTGTGTTTGGCTCCTATAATTCACCCCTCCACTTT; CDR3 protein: CAWSVTGTGVFGSYNSPLHF